This TCR beta chain comes out of a study of cytomegalovirus exposure and HLA in healthy donors. Researchers ran the PCR with 60 Vbeta and 13 Jbeta primers. TCRdb's table, derived via immunoSEQ multiplex PCR, lists solely in-frame clones and lacks some. There are about 150,000 clones in the sample; around 10% occur only once, and roughly 1.9% lies in the top ten. On this clone itself: No antigen is known for it.

Study results and caveats: Further analysis was carried out later, and it showed several of the most significant clusters appearing linked to common viral pathogens. Analysis performed later showed TCR beta chains linked to HLA being more clonally expanded than equally common others.

The sequencing input was PBMCs. The receptor was derived from a male donor in good health and CMV-seronegative.

The CDR3 is CASSLAGGYQETQYF. Written as DNA, the CDR3 is TGCGCCAGCAGCTTGGCCGGGGGGTACCAAGAGACCCAGTACTTC. The rearrangement links TRBV5-1 to TRBJ2-5; the match to TRBD2 covers 7 bases. The germline gives CDR1 SGHRS, CDR2 YFSETQ. V was clipped by 0 bases and J by 0 bases; unmatched bases: 2. CDR3 size: 15 residues.